This TCR beta chain was found in a study of T cells in Graves' hyperthyroidism and ophthalmopathy. The source of the PBMCs was over 8.5 ml of fresh peripheral blood. The V end was cut by 1 base, the J end by 5 bases, with 14 bases between. The CDR3 sequence is 15 residues long. CDR1 is PRHDT, CDR2 FYEKMQ, per germline (reference sequence). Many counts were recorded for this clonotype. Researchers took RNA transcripts and amplified the TCR beta CDR3 regions from them. Primed by the HTBI set, a first-round RT-PCR was run on the TCR CDR3. TCRdb redid the calling of the multiplex PCR reads with MiXCR, one entry per CDR3 protein. The table records under 700,000 distinct CDR3 sequences, around 15% of them present only once.

The chain joins TRBV13 to TRBJ2-5; TRBD2 might be the D (5 bases). The source is a woman between 18 and 29 years old with Graves' hyperthyroidism. The sequencing input was blood. CDR3 nucleotide sequence: TGTGCCAGCAGCTTAGATCTGGCAGGCGGGGAGACCCAGTACTTC. Protein product: CASSLDLAGGETQYF.